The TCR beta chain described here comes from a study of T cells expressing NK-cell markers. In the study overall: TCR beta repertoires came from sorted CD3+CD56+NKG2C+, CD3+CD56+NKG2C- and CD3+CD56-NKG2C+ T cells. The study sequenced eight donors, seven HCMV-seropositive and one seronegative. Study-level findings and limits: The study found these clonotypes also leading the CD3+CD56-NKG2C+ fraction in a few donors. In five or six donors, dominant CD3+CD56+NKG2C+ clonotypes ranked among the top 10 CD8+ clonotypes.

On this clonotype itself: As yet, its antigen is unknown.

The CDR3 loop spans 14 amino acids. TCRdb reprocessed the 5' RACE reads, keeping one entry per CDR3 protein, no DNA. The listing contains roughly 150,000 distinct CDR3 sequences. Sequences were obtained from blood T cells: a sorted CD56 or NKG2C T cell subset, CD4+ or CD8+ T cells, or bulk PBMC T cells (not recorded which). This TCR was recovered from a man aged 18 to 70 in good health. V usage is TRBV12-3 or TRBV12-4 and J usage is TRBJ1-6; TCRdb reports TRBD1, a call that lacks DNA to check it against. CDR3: CASSLLAEGSPLHF.